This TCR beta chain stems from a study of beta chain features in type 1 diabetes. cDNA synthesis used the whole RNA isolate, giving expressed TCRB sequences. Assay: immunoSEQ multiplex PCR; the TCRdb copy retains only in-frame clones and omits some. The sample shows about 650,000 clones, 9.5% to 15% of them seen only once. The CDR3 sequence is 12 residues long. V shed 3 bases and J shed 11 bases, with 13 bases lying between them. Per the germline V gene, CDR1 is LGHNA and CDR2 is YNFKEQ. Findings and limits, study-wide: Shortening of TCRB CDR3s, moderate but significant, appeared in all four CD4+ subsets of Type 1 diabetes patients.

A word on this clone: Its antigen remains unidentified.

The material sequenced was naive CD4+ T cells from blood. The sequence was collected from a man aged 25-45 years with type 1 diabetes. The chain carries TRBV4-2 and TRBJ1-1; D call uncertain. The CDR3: CASSQGGPLAFF. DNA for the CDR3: TGTGCCAGCAGCCAGGGAGGGCCGCTGGCTTTCTTT.